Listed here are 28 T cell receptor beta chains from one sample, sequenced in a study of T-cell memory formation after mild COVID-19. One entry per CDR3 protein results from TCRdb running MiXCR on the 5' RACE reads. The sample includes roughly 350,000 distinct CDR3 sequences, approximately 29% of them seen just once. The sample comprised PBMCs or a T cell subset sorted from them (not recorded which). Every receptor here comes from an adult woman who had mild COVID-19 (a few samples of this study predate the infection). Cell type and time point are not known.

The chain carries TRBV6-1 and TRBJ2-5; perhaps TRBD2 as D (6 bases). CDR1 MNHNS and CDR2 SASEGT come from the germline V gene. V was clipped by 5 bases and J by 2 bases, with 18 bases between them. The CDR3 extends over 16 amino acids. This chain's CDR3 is CASSRPGLGGQETQYF. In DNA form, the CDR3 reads TGTGCCAGCAGTCGGCCGGGTTTGGGGGGTCAAGAGACCCAGTACTTC.

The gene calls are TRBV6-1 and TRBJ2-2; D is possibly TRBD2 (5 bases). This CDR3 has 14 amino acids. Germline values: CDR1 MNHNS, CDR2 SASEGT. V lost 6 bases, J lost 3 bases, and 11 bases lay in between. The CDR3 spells CASRPVEDTGELFF. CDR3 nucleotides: TGTGCCAGCAGACCCGTGGAGGACACCGGGGAGCTGTTTTTT.

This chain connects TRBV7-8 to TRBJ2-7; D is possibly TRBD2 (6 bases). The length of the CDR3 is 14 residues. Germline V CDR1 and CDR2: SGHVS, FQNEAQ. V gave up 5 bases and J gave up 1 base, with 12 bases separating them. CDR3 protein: CASSLTGVSYEQYF. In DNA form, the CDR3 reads TGTGCCAGCAGCCTCACGGGGGTTTCCTACGAGCAGTACTTC.

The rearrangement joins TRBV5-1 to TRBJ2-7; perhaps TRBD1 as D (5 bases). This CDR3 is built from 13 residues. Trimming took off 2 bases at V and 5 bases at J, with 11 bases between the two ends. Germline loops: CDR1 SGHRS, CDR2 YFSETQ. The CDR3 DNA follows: TGCGCCAGCAGCTTCGCCGTAGGGGACGAGCAGTACTTC. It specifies CASSFAVGDEQYF. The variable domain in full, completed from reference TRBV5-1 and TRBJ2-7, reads KAGVTQTPRYLIKTRGQQVTLSCSPISGHRSVSWYQQTPGQGLQFLFEYFSETQRNKGNFPGRFSGRQFSNSRSEMNVSTLELGDSALYLCASSFAVGDEQYFGPGTRLTVT.

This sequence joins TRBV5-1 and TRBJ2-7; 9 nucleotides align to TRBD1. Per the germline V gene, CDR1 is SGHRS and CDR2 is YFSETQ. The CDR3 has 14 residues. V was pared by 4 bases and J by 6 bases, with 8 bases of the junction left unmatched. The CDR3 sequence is CASSRDRDVSEQYF. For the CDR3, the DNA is TGCGCCAGCAGCCGGGACAGGGACGTCTCCGAGCAGTACTTC.

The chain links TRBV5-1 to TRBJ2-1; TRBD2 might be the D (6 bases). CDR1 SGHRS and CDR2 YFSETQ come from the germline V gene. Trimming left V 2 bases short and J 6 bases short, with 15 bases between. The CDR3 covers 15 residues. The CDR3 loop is CASSLSRLDLNEQFF. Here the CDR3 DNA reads TGCGCCAGCAGCTTAAGCAGACTAGACCTCAATGAGCAGTTCTTC.

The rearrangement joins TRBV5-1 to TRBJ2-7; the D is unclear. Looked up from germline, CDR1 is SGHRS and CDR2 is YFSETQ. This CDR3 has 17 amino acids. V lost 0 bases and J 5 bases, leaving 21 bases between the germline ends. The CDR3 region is CASSLGPIAPLLDEQYF. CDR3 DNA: TGCGCCAGCAGCTTGGGTCCCATAGCTCCACTTTTGGACGAGCAGTACTTC.

The CDR3 reads CSALRRHTGNEQFF. CDR3 bases: TGCAGCGCCCTAAGACGTCACACAGGGAATGAGCAGTTCTTC. V is TRBV29-1 and J is TRBJ2-1, with D perhaps TRBD1 (6 bases). V lost 7 bases, J lost 7 bases, and 20 bases lay in between. Germline CDR1 is SQVTM and CDR2 is ANQGSEA. This CDR3 comprises 14 residues.

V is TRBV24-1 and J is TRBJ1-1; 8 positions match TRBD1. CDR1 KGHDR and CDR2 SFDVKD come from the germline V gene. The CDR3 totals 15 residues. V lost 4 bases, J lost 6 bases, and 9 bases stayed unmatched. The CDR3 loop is CATSDPAGGRAEAFF. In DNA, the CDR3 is TGTGCCACCAGTGACCCCGCAGGGGGCAGGGCTGAAGCTTTCTTT.

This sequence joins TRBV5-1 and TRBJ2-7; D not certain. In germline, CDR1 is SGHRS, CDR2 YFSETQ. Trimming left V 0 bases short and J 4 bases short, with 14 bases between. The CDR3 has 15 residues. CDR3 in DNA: TGCGCCAGCAGCTTGGACAGTCCTGCGTTTTACGAGCAGTACTTC. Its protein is CASSLDSPAFYEQYF.

CDR3 protein: CASSLRQWRRETQYF. For the CDR3, the DNA is TGTGCCAGCAGTTTACGGCAGTGGAGGCGGGAGACCCAGTACTTC. The rearrangement uses TRBV12-3 or TRBV12-4 and TRBJ2-5, with D possibly matching TRBD2 (5 bases). The V end was cut by 2 bases, the J end by 5 bases, with 15 bases between. The length of the CDR3 is 15 residues.

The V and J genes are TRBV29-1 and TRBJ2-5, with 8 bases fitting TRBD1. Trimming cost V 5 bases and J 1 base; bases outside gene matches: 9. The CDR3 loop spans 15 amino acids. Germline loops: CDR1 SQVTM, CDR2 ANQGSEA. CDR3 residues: CSVCPRTGPQETQYF. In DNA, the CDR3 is TGCAGCGTTTGTCCCCGGACAGGGCCCCAAGAGACCCAGTACTTC.

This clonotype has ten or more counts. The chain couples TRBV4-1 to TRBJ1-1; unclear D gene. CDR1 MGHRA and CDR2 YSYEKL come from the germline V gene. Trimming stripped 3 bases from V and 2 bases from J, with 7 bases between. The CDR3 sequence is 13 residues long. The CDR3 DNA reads TGCGCCAGCAGCCACCCTCTTAACACTGAAGCTTTCTTT. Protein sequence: CASSHPLNTEAFF.

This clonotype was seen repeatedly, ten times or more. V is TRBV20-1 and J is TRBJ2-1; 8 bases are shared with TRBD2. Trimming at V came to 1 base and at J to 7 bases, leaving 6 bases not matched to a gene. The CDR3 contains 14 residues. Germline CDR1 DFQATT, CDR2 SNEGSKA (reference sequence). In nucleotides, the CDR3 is TGCAGTGCTAGAGGGCAGCGGGAGCTAAATGAGCAGTTCTTC. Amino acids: CSARGQRELNEQFF.

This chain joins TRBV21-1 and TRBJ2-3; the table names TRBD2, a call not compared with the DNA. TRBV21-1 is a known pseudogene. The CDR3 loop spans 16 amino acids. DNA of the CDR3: TGTGCCAGCAAGAAGGAAGGCCTTCGGGGCACAGATACGCAGTATTTT. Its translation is CASKKEGLRGTDTQYF.

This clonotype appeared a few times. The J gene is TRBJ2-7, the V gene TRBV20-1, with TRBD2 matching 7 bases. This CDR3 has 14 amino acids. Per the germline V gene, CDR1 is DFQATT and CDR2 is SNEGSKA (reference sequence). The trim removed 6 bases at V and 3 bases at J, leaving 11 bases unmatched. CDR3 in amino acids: CSAAKTSRNYEQYF. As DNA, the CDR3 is TGCAGTGCCGCCAAGACTAGCAGAAACTACGAGCAGTACTTC.

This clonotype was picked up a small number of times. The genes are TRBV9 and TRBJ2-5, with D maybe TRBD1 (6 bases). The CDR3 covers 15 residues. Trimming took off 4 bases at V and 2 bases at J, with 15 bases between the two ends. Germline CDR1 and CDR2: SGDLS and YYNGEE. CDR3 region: CASSLAGTTQETQYF. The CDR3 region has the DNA TGTGCCAGCAGCCTAGCCGGGACAACACAAGAGACCCAGTACTTC.

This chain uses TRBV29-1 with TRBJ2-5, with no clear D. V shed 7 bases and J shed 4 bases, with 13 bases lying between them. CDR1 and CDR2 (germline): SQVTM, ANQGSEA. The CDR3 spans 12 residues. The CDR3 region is CSGAWQGETQYF. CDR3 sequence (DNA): TGCAGCGGCGCTTGGCAAGGAGAGACCCAGTACTTC.

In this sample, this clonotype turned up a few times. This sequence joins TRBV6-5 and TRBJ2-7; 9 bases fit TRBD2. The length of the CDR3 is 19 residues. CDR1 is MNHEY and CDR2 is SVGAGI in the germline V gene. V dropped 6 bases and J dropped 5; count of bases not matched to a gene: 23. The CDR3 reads CASSFRLGTSLHGGDEQYF. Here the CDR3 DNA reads TGTGCCAGCAGCTTCCGTCTCGGGACTAGCCTTCACGGCGGTGACGAGCAGTACTTC.

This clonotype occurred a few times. The CDR3 DNA reads as TGTGCCAGCAGCTCCCCGGGACAGGTAGTAAAGGGCTACACCTTC. Its translation is CASSSPGQVVKGYTF. The chain recombines TRBV7-9 with TRBJ1-2; 8 bases are a match to TRBD1. Germline V gives CDR1 SEHNR, CDR2 FQNEAQ (reference sequence). This CDR3 spans 15 amino acids. V shed 4 bases and J 8 bases; nucleotides not matched to a gene: 12.

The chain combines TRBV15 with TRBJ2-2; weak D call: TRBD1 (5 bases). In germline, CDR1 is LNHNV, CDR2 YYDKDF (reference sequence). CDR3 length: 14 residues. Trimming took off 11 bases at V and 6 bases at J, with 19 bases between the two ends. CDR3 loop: CADIIVGHPGELFF. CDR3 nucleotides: TGTGCCGACATCATAGTAGGACACCCCGGGGAGCTGTTTTTT. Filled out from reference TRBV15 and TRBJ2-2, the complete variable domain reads DAMVIQNPRYQVTQFGKPVTLSCSQTLNHNVMYWYQQKSSQAPKLLFHYYDKDFNNEADTPDNFQSRRPNTSFCFLDIRSPGLGDTAMYLCADIIVGHPGELFFGEGSRLTVL.

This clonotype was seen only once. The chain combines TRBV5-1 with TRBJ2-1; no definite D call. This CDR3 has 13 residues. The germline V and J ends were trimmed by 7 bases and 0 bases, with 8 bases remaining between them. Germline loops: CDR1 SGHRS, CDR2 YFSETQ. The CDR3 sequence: CASGPISYNEQFF. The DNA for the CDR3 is TGCGCCAGCGGACCTATCTCCTACAATGAGCAGTTCTTC.

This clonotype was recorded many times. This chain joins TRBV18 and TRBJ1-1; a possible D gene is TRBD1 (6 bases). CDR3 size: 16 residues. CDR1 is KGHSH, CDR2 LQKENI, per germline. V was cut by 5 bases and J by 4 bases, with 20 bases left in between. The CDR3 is CASSTGSSFEITEAFF. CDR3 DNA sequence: TGTGCCAGCTCAACAGGGTCTTCATTCGAGATCACTGAAGCTTTCTTT.

CDR3 DNA: TGTGCCACAACATTATCTACAGGATTTAACACTGAAGCTTTCTTT. Protein: CATTLSTGFNTEAFF. The chain joins TRBV6-1 to TRBJ1-1; D is perhaps TRBD1 (5 bases). This CDR3 comprises 15 residues. V was trimmed by 10 bases and J by 2 bases, leaving 20 bases between them. Germline V gives CDR1 MNHNS, CDR2 SASEGT.

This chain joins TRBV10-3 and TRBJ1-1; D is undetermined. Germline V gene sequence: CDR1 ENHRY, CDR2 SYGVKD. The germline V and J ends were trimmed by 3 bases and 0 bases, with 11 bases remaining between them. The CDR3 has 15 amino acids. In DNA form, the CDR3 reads TGTGCCATCAGTGAACCTAGCCGGATGAACACTGAAGCTTTCTTT. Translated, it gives CAISEPSRMNTEAFF.

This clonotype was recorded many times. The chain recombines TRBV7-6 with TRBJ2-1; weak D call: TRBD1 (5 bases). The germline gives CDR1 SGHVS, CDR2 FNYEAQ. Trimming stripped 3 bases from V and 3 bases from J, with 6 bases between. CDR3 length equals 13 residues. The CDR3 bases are TGTGCCAGCAGCTTCCAGGGCTACAATGAGCAGTTCTTC. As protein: CASSFQGYNEQFF.

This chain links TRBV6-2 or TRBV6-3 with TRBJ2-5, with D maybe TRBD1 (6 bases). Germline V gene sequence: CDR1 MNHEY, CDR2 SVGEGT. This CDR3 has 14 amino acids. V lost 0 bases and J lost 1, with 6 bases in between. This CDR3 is CASSYSDSQETQYF. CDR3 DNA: TGTGCCAGCAGTTACTCGGACAGCCAAGAGACCCAGTACTTC.

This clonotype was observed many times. CDR3 residues: CASSSHGRTSGSYEQYF. The CDR3 nucleotides read TGTGCCAGCAGCTCGCATGGGAGGACTAGCGGGAGCTACGAGCAGTACTTC. The gene calls are TRBV7-8 and TRBJ2-7, with 13 bases fitting TRBD2. This CDR3 has 17 amino acids. In germline, CDR1 is SGHVS, CDR2 FQNEAQ. After removal of 4 bases from V and 3 bases from J, the junction contained 9 bases not matched to a gene.